Following are 17 T cell receptor beta chains from one sample sequenced in a study of CD8+CD57+ T cells in acquired aplastic anemia. Whoever was chosen for sequencing had shown CD8+CD57+ cell expansion by flow cytometry. Profiles of TCR beta VDJ and CDR3 were generated from a genomic DNA template. TCRdb itself ran the reads through MiXCR, one entry per CDR3 protein. The sample comprises approximately 220,000 distinct CDR3 sequences, roughly 50% of which are singletons, and roughly 21% rests with the top ten. The sample taken for sequencing was sorted CD4+, CD8+, or CD8+CD57+ T cells (not recorded which) from PBMCs. These receptors were collected from a human donor with aplastic anemia.

The chain employs TRBV9 and TRBJ2-3; the match to TRBD2 covers 9 bases. In germline, CDR1 is SGDLS, CDR2 YYNGEE. This CDR3 contains 15 residues. With 4 bases clipped from V and 3 bases from J, the junction kept 6 bases outside the gene matches. The CDR3 DNA reads as TGTGCCAGCAGCCCTAGCGGGACAAGGACAGATACGCAGTATTTT. Protein sequence: CASSPSGTRTDTQYF.

This clonotype was seen just once. This sequence joins TRBV29-1 and TRBJ1-1, with a tentative D call TRBD1 (6 bases). Trimming took off 4 bases at V and 3 bases at J, with 9 bases between the two ends. From germline, CDR1 is SQVTM and CDR2 ANQGSEA. The CDR3 has 12 amino acids. The CDR3 DNA is TGCAGCGTTGGAAACAGGGACACTGAAGCTTTCTTT. Residues: CSVGNRDTEAFF.

This clonotype was seen repeatedly, ten times or more. This chain uses TRBV6-2 or TRBV6-3 with TRBJ2-7, with a possible D match to TRBD2 (6 bases). The germline V and J ends were trimmed by 7 bases and 2 bases, with 12 bases remaining between them. This CDR3 has 13 residues. Germline-derived CDR1 and CDR2 are MNHEY and SVGEGT. In nucleotides, the CDR3 is TGTGCCAGCAAGAGTGGAGGGACCTACGAGCAGTACTTC. Translated, it gives CASKSGGTYEQYF.

This clonotype was recorded many times. The genes are TRBV19 and TRBJ1-6, with 7 bases that match TRBD1. The CDR3 loop spans 17 amino acids. Trimming removed 3 bases from V and 9 bases from J; junction bases left unmatched: 14. Germline V gene sequence: CDR1 LNHDA, CDR2 SQIVND (reference sequence). Here the CDR3 DNA reads TGTGCCAGTAGTATCCTGTCCGGGGACAGCCCTGGTTCACCCCTCCACTTT. Protein sequence: CASSILSGDSPGSPLHF.

With respect to this clonotype: A junction boundary mismatches the germline segment, possibly from a read error. This sequence joins TRBV9 and TRBJ1-1; D not resolved. In germline, CDR1 is SGDLS, CDR2 YYNGEE. The CDR3 loop spans 14 amino acids. The CDR3 bases are TGTGCCAGCAGCCTTGCTTCAGAGAACACTGAAGCTTCCTTT. It is translated as CASSLASENTEASF.

The chain has TRBV7-2 and TRBJ2-3; D is perhaps TRBD2 (5 bases). V was pared by 2 bases and J by 11 bases, with 14 bases between. The CDR3 loop spans 13 amino acids. Germline loops: CDR1 SGHTA, CDR2 FQGNSA. CDR3 bases: TGTGCCAGCAGCTTAAGGCCTGAGGGAGAGCAGTATTTT. This gives the protein CASSLRPEGEQYF. The complete variable domain, with remaining parts taken from reference TRBV7-2 and TRBJ2-3, reads GAGVSQSPSNKVTEKGKDVELRCDPISGHTALYWYRQSLGQGLEFLIYFQGNSAPDKSGLPSDRFSAERTGGSVSTLTIQRTQQEDSAVYLCASSLRPEGEQYFGPGTRLTVL.

The chain links TRBV2 to TRBJ1-4; 10 positions agree with TRBD1. Germline V gene data show CDR1 as SNHLY and CDR2 as FYNNEI. Trimming cost V 6 bases and J 6 bases; bases outside gene matches: 4. The CDR3 is 14 residues long. For the CDR3, the DNA is TGTGCCAGCAGCTCTGGGACAGGGGATGAAAAACTGTTTTTT. Amino acid sequence: CASSSGTGDEKLFF. Complete variable domain (other parts from reference TRBV2 and TRBJ1-4): EPEVTQTPSHQVTQMGQEVILRCVPISNHLYFYWYRQILGQKVEFLVSFYNNEISEKSEIFDDQFSVERPDGSNFTLKIRSTKLEDSAMYFCASSSGTGDEKLFFGSGTQLSVL.

Remarks on this clonotype: Possible read error: a much larger clone is one base away. The chain joins TRBV20-1 to TRBJ1-1, with a tentative D call TRBD1 (6 bases). This CDR3 has 14 amino acids. CDR1 DFQATT and CDR2 SNEGSKA come from the germline V gene (reference sequence). Trimming cost V 8 bases and J 4 bases, with 20 bases left between them. The CDR3 DNA reads TGCAGTACAAGGGACATCCAGAGAACCACTGAAGCTTTCTTT. Amino acids: CSTRDIQRTTEAFF.

DNA of the CDR3: TGTGCCAGCAGTTACTCAAGGGCGGGGGGCACTGAAGCTTTCTTT. Translation: CASSYSRAGGTEAFF. V usage is TRBV6-5 and J usage is TRBJ1-1; tentative D call: TRBD1 (5 bases). The V gene's germline CDR1 is MNHEY and CDR2 SVGAGI. The CDR3 runs to 15 residues. The ends were cut back, 0 bases at V and 4 bases at J, with 12 bases in the middle.

This clonotype was counted at least ten times. The rearrangement links TRBV11-3 to TRBJ2-2; D not resolved. This CDR3 comprises 13 residues. Trimming cost V 3 bases and J 6 bases, with 8 bases left between them. Germline V lookup: CDR1 SGHNT, CDR2 YENEEA. CDR3 nucleotide sequence: TGTGCCAGCAGCTTGAATGGGGCCGGGGAGCTGTTTTTT. It codes for CASSLNGAGELFF.

For this clonotype: This may come from a read error, since a much larger clone is one base off. The chain has TRBV9 and TRBJ1-5; D not resolved. This CDR3 contains 16 residues. CDR1 is SGDLS, CDR2 YYNGEE, per germline. This CDR3 reads CVSSPQLGNSNQPQHF. CDR3 nucleotide sequence: TGTGTCAGCAGCCCCCAGCTCGGAAATAGCAATCAGCCCCAGCATTTT.

For this clonotype: Germline and junction disagree at one end, which may indicate a read error. V and J are TRBV5-5 and TRBJ2-7; maybe TRBD1 (5 bases). The CDR3 is 12 amino acids. Germline lookup yields CDR1 SGHKS and CDR2 YYEKEE (reference sequence). The CDR3 sequence is CASSQGALRQYF. CDR3 sequence (DNA): TGCGCCAGCAGCCAAGGGGCGTTACGGCAGTACTTC.

This clonotype came up many times. The V and J genes are TRBV5-1 and TRBJ1-3; D is possibly TRBD1 (6 bases). The CDR3 consists of 14 residues. V lost 5 bases, J lost 0 bases, and 9 bases lay in between. Germline CDR1 reads SGHRS; CDR2 reads YFSETQ. The CDR3 DNA sequence: TGCGCCAGCAGGCCGGACAGCTCTGGAAACACCATATATTTT. Amino acids: CASRPDSSGNTIYF.

This clonotype occurred many times. The chain employs TRBV5-1 and TRBJ1-6; D perhaps matches TRBD1 (6 bases). The ends were cut back, 0 bases at V and 8 bases at J, with 12 bases in the middle. This CDR3 has 15 amino acids. Germline V gives CDR1 SGHRS, CDR2 YFSETQ. The CDR3 region is CASSLEAAGDSPLHF. CDR3 in DNA: TGCGCCAGCAGCTTGGAGGCAGCAGGGGATTCACCCCTCCACTTT.

This sequence joins TRBV20-1 and TRBJ2-3; 13 bases are shared with TRBD2. Germline CDR1 DFQATT, CDR2 SNEGSKA (reference sequence). The CDR3 consists of 15 residues. V shed 6 bases, J shed 5 bases, and the junction held 8 bases outside the gene matches. DNA of the CDR3: TGCAGTGCGACACTAGCGGGGGGGCCCGGAGATACGCAGTATTTT. Translation gives CSATLAGGPGDTQYF.

Comment on this clonotype: A single base separates this from a much larger clone, so it may be a read error. The J gene is TRBJ1-2, the V gene TRBV5-1; D remains ambiguous. CDR1 and CDR2 from the germline V gene are SGHRS and YFSETQ. This CDR3 is 15 amino acids long. CDR3 residues: CASSLEVVGNYGHTF. As DNA, the CDR3 is TGCGCCAGCAGCTTGGAAGTGGTGGGGAACTATGGCCACACCTTC. Drawing the rest from reference TRBV5-1 and TRBJ1-2, the complete variable domain is KAGVTQTPRYLIKTRGQQVTLSCSPISGHRSVSWYQQTPGQGLQFLFEYFSETQRNKGNFPGRFSGRQFSNSRSEMNVSTLELGDSALYLCASSLEVVGNYGHTFGSGTRLTVV.

This clonotype was observed at least ten times. This sequence joins TRBV6-5 and TRBJ1-2; no reliable D call. This CDR3 is 16 amino acids long. V gave up 5 bases and J gave up 8 bases, with 24 bases separating them. Germline CDR1 is MNHEY and CDR2 is SVGAGI. The CDR3 is CASSRDLQSALGGYTF. The CDR3 DNA reads as TGTGCCAGCAGTCGTGACCTACAATCCGCCCTGGGGGGCTACACCTTC.